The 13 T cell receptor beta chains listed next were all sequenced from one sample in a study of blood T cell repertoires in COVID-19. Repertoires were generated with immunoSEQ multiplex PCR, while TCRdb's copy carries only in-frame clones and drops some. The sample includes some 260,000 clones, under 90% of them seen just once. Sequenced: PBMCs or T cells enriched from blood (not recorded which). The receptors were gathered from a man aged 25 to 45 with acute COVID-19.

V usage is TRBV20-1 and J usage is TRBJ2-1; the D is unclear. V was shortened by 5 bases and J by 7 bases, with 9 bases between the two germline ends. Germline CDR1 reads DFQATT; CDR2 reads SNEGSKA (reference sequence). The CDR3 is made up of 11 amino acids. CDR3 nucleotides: TGCAGTGCTGGTACTAAGAATGAGCAGTTCTTC. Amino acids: CSAGTKNEQFF.

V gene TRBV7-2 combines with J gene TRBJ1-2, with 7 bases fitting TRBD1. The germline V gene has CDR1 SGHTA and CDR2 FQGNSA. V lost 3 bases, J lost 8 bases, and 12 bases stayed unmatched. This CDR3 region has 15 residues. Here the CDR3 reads CASSFAQRTGGGYTF. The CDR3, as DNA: TGTGCCAGCAGCTTTGCCCAGCGGACAGGAGGAGGCTACACCTTC.

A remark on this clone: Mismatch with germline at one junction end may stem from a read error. The CDR3 is CASSWVPGQGAAGNTIYF. The CDR3 DNA reads as TGTGCCAGCAGCTGGGTACCGGGACAGGGGGCAGCTGGAAACACCATATATTTT. This chain uses TRBV5-1 with TRBJ1-3; 12 positions match TRBD1. CDR1 is SGHRS and CDR2 is YFSETQ in the germline V gene. There are 18 residues in the CDR3.

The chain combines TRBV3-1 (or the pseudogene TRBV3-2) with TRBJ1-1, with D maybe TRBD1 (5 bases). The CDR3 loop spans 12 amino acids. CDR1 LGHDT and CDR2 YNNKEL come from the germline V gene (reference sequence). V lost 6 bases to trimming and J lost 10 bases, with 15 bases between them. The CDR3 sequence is CASSYGQRGAFF. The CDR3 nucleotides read TGTGCCAGCAGTTATGGGCAAAGGGGAGCTTTCTTT.

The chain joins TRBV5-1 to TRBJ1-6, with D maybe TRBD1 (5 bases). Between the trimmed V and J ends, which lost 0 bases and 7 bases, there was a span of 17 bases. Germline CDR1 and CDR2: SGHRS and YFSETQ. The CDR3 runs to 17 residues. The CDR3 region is CASSLVPTKSGNSPLHF. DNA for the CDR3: TGCGCCAGCAGCTTGGTCCCGACGAAGTCAGGGAATTCACCCCTCCACTTT.

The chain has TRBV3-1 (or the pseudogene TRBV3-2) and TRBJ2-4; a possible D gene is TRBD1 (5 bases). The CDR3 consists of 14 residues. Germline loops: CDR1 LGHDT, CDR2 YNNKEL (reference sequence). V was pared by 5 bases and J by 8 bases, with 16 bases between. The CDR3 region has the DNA TGTGCCAGCAGCAGTGGGCTTCAGGGATACATTCAGTACTTC. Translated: CASSSGLQGYIQYF.

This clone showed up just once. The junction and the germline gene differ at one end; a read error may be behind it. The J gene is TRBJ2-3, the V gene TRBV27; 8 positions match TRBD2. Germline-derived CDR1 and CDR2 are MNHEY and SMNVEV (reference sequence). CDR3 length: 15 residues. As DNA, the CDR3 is TGTGCCAGTGGACCGGGACTAGGTACTACAGATGCGCAGTATTTT. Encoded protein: CASGPGLGTTDAQYF.

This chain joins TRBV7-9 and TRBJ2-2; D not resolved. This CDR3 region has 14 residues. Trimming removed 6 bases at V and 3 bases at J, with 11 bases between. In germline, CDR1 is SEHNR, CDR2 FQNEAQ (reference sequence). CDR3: CASSLSQDTGELFF. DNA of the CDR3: TGTGCCAGCAGTCTTAGCCAAGACACCGGGGAGCTGTTTTTT.

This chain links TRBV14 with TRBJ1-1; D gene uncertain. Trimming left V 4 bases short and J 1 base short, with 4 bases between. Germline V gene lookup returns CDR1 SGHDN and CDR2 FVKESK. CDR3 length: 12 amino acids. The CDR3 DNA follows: TGTGCCAGCAGCCGTAGGAACACTGAAGCTTTCTTT. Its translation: CASSRRNTEAFF.

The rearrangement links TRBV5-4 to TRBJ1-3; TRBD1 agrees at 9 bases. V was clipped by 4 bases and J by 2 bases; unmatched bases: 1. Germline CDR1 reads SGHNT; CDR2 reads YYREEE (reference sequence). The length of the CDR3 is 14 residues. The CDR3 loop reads CASSRTGAGNTIYF. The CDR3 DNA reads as TGTGCCAGCAGCCGGACAGGGGCTGGAAACACCATATATTTT. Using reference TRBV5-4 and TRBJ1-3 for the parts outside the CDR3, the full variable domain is ETGVTQSPTHLIKTRGQQVTLRCSSQSGHNTVSWYQQALGQGPQFIFQYYREEENGRGNFPPRFSGLQFPNYSSELNVNALELDDSALYLCASSRTGAGNTIYFGEGSWLTVV.

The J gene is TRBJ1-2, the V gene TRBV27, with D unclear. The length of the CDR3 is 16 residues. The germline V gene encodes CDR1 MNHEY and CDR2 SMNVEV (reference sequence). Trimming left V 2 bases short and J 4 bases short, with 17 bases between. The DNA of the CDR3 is TGTGCCAGCAGTTTAATTTCGAGGGCCTCTGGCTATGGCTACACCTTC. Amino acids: CASSLISRASGYGYTF.

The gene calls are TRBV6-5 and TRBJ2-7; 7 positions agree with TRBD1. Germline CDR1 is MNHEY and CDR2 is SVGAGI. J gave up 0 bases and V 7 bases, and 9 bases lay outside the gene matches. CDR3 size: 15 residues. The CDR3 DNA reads TGTGCCAGCAATGCCGGGACAGAGAGCTCCTACGAGCAGTACGTC. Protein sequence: CASNAGTESSYEQYV.

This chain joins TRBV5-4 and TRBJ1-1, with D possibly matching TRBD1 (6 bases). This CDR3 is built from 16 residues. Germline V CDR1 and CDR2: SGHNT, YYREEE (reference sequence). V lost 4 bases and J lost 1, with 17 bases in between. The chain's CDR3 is CASSRGGALENTEAFF. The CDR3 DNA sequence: TGTGCCAGCAGCCGGGGGGGGGCACTTGAGAACACTGAAGCTTTCTTT.